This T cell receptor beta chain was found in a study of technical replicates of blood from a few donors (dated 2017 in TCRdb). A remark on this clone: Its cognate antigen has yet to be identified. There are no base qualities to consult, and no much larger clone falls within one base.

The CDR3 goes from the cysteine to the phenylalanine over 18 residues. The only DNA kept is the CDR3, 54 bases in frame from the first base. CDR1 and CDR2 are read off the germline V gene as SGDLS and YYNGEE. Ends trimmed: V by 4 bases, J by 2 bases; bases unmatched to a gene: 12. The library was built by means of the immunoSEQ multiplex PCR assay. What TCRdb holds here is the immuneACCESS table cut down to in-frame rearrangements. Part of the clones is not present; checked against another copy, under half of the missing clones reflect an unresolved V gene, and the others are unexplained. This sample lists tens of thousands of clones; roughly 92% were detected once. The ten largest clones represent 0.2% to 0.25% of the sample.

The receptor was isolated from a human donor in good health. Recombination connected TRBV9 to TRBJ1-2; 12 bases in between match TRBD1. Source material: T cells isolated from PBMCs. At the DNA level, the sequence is TGTGCCAGCAGCCCTCGAGTCCCGGGACAGGGGGCAAACTATGGCTACACCTTC. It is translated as CASSPRVPGQGANYGYTF.